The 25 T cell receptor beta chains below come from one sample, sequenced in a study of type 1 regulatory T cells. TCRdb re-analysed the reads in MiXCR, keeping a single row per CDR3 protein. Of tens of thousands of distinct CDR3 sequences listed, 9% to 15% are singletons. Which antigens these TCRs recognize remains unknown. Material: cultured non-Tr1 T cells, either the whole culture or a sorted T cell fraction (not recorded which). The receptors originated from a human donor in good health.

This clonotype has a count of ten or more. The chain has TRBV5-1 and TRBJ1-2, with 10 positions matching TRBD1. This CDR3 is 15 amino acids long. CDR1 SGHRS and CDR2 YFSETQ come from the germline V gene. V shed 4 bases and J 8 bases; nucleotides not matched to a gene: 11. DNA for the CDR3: TGCGCCAGCAGCCCCGGGACAGGGGTGCTGCAGGGCTACACCTTC. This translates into CASSPGTGVLQGYTF.

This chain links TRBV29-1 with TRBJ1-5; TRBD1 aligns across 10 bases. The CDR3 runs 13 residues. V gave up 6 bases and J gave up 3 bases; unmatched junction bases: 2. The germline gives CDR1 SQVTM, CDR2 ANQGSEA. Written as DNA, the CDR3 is TGCAGCGTGGGACAGGGGAACAATCAGCCCCAGCATTTT. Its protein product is CSVGQGNNQPQHF. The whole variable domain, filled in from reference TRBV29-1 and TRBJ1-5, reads SAVISQKPSRDICQRGTSLTIQCQVDSQVTMMFWYRQQPGQSLTLIATANQGSEATYESGFVIDKFPISRPNLTFSTLTVSNMSPEDSSIYLCSVGQGNNQPQHFGDGTRLSIL.

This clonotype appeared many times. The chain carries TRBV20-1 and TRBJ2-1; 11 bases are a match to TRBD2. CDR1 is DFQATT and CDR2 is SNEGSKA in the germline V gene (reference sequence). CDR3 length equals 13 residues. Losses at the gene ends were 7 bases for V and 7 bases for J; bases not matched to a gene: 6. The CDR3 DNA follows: TGCAGTGTTCCGGGACTAGCGGAAAATGAGCAGTTCTTC. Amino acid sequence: CSVPGLAENEQFF.

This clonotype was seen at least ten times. The DNA of the CDR3 is TGTGCCAGCAGTGACGGTCAGCCCCAGCATTTT. This encodes CASSDGQPQHF. The J gene is TRBJ1-5, the V gene TRBV6-1; the D is unclear. The V end lost 3 bases, the J end lost 6 bases, and 3 bases lay between the germline ends. The CDR3 contains 11 residues. Germline-derived CDR1 and CDR2 are MNHNS and SASEGT.

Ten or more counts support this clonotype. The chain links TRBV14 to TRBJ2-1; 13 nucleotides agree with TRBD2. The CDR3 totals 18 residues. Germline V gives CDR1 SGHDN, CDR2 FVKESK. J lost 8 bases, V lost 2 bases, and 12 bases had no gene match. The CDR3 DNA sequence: TGTGCCAGCAGCCAAATTTTCGGACTAGCGGGAGCAGTGTATGAGCAGTTCTTC. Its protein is CASSQIFGLAGAVYEQFF.

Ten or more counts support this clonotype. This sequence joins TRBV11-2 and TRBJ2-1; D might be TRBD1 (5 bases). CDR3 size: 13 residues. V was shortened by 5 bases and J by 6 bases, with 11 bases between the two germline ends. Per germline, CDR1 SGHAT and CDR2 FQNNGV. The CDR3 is CASSLRGPNEQFF. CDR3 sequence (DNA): TGTGCCAGCAGCCTTAGGGGCCCCAATGAGCAGTTCTTC.

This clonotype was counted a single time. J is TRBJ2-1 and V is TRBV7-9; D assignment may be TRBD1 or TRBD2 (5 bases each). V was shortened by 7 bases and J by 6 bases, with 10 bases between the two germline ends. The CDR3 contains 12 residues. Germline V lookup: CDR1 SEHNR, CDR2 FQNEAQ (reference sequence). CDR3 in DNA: TGTGCCAGCACTGTTGGGGGCAATGAGCAGTTCTTC. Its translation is CASTVGGNEQFF.

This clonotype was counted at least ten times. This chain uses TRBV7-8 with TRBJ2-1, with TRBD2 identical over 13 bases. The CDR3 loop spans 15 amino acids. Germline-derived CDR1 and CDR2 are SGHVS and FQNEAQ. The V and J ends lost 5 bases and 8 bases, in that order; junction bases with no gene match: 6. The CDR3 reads CASSRGLAGVDEQFF. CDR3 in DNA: TGTGCCAGCAGCCGTGGACTAGCGGGAGTCGATGAGCAGTTCTTC.

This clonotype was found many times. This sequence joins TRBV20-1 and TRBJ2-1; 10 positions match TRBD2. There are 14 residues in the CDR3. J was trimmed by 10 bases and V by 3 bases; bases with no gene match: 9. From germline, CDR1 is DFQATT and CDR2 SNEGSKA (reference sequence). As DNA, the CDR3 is TGCAGTGCTAGTGAGCTAGCGGGAGTACGGGAGCAGTTCTTC. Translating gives CSASELAGVREQFF.

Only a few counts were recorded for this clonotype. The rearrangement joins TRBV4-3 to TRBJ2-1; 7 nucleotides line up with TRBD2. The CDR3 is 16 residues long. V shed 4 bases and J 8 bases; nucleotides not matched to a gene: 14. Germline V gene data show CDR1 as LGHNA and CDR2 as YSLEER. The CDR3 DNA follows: TGCGCCAGCAGCCCCCAGGAGAATAGGCGGGGGTATGAGCAGTTCTTC. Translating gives CASSPQENRRGYEQFF.

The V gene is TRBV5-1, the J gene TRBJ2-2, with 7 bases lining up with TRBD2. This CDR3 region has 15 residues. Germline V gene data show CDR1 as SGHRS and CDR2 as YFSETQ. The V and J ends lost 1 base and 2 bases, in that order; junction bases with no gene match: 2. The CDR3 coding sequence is TGCGCCAGCAGCTTGAGCGGGATCAACACCGGGGAGCTGTTTTTT. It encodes CASSLSGINTGELFF.

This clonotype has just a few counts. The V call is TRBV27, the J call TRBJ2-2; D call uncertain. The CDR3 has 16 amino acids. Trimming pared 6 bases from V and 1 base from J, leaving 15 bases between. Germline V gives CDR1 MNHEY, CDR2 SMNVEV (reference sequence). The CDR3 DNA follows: TGTGCCAGCAGCCGACGAGGCACCCTGAACACCGGGGAGCTGTTTTTT. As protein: CASSRRGTLNTGELFF.

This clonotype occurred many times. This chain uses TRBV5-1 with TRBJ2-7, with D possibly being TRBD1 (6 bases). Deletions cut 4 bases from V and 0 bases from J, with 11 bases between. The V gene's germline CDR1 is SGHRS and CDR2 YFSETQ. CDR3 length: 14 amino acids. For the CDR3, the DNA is TGCGCCAGCAGCGCAACAGGGAGCTCCTACGAGCAGTACTTC. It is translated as CASSATGSSYEQYF.

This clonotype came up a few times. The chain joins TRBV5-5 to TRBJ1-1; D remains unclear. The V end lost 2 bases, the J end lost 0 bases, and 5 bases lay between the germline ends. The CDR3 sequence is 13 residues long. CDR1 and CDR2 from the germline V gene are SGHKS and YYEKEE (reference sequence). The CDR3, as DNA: TGTGCCAGCAGCTTACAGTTGAACACTGAAGCTTTCTTT. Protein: CASSLQLNTEAFF.

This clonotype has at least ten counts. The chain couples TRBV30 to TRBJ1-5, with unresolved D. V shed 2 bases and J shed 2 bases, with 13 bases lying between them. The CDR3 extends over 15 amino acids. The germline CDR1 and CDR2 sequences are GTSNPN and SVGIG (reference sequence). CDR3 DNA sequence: TGTGCCTGGAGTTTAGGCCCTAAGGGCAATCAGCCCCAGCATTTT. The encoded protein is CAWSLGPKGNQPQHF.

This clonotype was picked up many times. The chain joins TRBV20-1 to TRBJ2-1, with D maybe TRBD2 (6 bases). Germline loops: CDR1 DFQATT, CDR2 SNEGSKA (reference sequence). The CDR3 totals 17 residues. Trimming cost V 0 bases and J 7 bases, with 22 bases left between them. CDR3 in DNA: TGCAGTGCTAGAGATCCTTGGTCGGGAGATAGGAAAAATGAGCAGTTCTTC. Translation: CSARDPWSGDRKNEQFF.

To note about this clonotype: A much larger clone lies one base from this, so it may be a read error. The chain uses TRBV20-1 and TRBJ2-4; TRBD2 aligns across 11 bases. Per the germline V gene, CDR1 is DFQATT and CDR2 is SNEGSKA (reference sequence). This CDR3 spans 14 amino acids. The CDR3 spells CSARLAGGKNIQCF. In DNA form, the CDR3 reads TGCAGTGCTAGACTAGCGGGAGGCAAAAACATTCAGTGCTTC.

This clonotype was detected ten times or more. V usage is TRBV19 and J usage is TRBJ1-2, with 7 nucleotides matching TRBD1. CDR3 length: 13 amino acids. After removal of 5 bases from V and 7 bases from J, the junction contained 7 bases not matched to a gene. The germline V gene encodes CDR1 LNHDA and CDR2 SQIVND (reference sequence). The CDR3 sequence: CASSPMGQSGYTF. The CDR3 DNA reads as TGTGCCAGTAGTCCCATGGGACAGAGTGGCTACACCTTC.

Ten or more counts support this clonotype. The CDR3 loop reads CASSPGSRADTQYF. The CDR3 DNA follows: TGTGCCAGCAGTCCGGGGAGCAGGGCAGATACGCAGTATTTT. This chain uses TRBV12-3 or TRBV12-4 with TRBJ2-3; D may match TRBD1 or TRBD2 (5 bases each). V lost 5 bases and J 4 bases, leaving 13 bases between the germline ends. This CDR3 spans 14 amino acids.

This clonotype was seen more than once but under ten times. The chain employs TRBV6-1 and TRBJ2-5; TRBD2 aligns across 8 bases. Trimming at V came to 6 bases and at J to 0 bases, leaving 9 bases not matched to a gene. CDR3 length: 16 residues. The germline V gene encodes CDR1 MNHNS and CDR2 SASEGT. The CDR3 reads CASRGGASGYQETQYF. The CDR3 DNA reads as TGTGCCAGCAGGGGGGGGGCTAGCGGGTACCAAGAGACCCAGTACTTC.

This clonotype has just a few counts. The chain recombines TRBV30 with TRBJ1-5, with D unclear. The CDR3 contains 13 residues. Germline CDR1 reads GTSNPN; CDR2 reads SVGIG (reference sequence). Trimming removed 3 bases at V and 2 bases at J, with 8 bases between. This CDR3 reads CAWSPRGNQPQHF. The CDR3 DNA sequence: TGTGCCTGGAGCCCCAGAGGCAATCAGCCCCAGCATTTT.

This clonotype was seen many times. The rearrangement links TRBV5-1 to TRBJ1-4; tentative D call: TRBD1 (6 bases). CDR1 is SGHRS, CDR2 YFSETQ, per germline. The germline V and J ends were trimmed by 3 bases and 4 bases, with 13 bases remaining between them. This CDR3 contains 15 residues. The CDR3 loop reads CASSSVGGSNEKLFF. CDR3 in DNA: TGCGCCAGCAGCTCAGTTGGGGGCAGTAATGAAAAACTGTTTTTT.

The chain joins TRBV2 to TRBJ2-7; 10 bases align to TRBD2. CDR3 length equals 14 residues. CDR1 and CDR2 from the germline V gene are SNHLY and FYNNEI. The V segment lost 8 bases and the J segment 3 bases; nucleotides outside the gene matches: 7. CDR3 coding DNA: TGTGCCAGCGAAGGACTAGCGGACAACTACGAGCAGTACTTC. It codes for CASEGLADNYEQYF.

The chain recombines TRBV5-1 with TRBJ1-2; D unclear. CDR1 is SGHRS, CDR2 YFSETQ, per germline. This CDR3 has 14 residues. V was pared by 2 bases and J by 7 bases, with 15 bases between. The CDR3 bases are TGCGCCAGCAGCTTCGGCTTAGGGAGATTTGGCTACACCTTC. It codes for CASSFGLGRFGYTF.

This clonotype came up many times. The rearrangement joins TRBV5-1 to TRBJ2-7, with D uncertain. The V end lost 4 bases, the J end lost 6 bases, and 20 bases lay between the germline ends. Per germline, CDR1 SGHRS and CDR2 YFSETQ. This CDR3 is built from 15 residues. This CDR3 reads CASSPSGSTAGEQYF. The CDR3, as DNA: TGCGCCAGCAGCCCATCAGGTTCGACCGCAGGCGAGCAGTACTTC.